The clone carrying this T cell receptor beta chain has just a few counts. Trimming removed 2 bases at V and 0 bases at J, with 13 bases between. Germline CDR1 reads KGHSH; CDR2 reads LQKENI. The CDR3 extends over 16 amino acids. The sample comes from a study of blood T cell repertoires in COVID-19. Study background: COVID-19 samples, acute and convalescent, were from the United States, Italy and Spain.

Original methodology: Estimated nucleated cell counts came from reference gene primer amplification. Method: immunoSEQ multiplex PCR; TCRdb's copy keeps in-frame clones and lacks some. V and J calls and clone size are given by that table; D and trimming were obtained from the DNA. The sample holds around 99,000 clones, under 90% seen once. J is TRBJ1-1 and V is TRBV18; the D is unclear. Sequenced: peripheral blood. This clonotype was obtained from a woman in her 50s with acute or convalescent COVID-19. CDR3 loop: CASSPNTVSLNTEAFF. The CDR3 DNA is TGTGCCAGCTCACCAAATACAGTCTCGTTGAACACTGAAGCTTTCTTT.